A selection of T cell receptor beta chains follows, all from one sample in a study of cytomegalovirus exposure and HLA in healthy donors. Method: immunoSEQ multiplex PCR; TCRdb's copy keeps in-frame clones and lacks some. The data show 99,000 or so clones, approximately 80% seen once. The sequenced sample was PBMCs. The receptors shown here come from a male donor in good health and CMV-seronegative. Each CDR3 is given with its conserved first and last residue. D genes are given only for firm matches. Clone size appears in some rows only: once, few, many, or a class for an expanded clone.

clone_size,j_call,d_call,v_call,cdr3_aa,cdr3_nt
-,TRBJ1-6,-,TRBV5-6,CASSLVGLEHNSPLHF,TGTGCCAGCAGCTTGGTGGGCCTCGAACATAATTCACCCCTCCACTTT
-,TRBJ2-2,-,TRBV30,CAWSVRRPGGYTGELFF,TGTGCCTGGAGTGTTCGTCGTCCAGGAGGCTACACCGGGGAGCTGTTTTTT
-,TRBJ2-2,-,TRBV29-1,CSVVTATGELFF,TGCAGCGTTGTAACAGCCACCGGGGAGCTGTTTTTT
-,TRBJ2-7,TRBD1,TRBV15,CATSGPGQSYEQYF,TGTGCCACCAGCGGACCGGGACAGAGCTACGAGCAGTACTTC
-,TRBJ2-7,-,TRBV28,CASNSFYEQYF,TGTGCCAGCAACTCCTTCTACGAGCAGTACTTC
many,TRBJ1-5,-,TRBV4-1,CASSQGLVQPQHF,TGCGCCAGCAGCCAAGGTCTCGTTCAGCCCCAGCATTTT
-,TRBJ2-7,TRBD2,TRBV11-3,CASSFETSGYGEQYF,TGTGCCAGCAGCTTCGAAACTAGCGGGTATGGCGAGCAGTACTTC
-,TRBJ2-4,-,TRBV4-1,CASSQDHGLAANIQYF,TGCGCCAGCAGCCAAGATCATGGGCTAGCAGCAAACATTCAGTACTTC
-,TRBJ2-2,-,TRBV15,CATTDYRVTGELFF,TGTGCCACAACAGACTATAGAGTCACCGGGGAGCTGTTTTTT
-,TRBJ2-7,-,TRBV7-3,CASSFTPGDYEQYF,TGTGCCAGCAGCTTTACCCCAGGGGACTACGAGCAGTACTTC
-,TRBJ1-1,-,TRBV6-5,CASSYGRLTEAFF,TGTGCCAGCAGTTACGGGAGGCTGACTGAAGCTTTCTTT
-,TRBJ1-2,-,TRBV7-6,CASSPDSRGYTF,TGTGCCAGCAGCCCGGACAGCCGAGGCTACACCTTC
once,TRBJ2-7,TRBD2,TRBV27,CASRLYPGGEQYF,TGTGCCAGCCGACTCTACCCGGGGGGGGAGCAGTACTTC
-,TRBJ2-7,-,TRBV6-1,CASSEGGLSSYEQYF,TGTGCCAGCAGTGAGGGCGGGCTGAGCTCCTACGAGCAGTACTTC
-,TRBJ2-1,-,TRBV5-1,CASGQMGGASNEQFF,TGCGCCAGCGGCCAGATGGGGGGAGCCAGCAATGAGCAGTTCTTC
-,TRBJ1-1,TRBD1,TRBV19,CASSIGRQGGNTEAFF,TGTGCCAGTAGTATAGGTCGGCAGGGGGGCAACACTGAAGCTTTCTTT
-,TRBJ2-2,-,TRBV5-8,CASRPPGRGAGELFF,TGTGCCAGCAGACCACCGGGACGGGGGGCTGGGGAGCTGTTTTTT
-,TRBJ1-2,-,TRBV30,CAWSVRAQGFAGYTF,TGTGCCTGGAGTGTACGGGCACAGGGATTTGCTGGCTACACCTTC
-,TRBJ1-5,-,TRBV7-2,CASSLGSGQPQHF,TGTGCCAGCAGCTTAGGGTCGGGTCAGCCCCAGCATTTT
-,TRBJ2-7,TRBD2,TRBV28,CASRRTSGSSYEQYF,TGTGCCAGCCGCCGGACTAGCGGGAGCTCCTACGAGCAGTACTTC
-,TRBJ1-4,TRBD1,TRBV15,CATSRHTGAATNEKLFF,TGTGCCACCAGCAGGCATACAGGGGCTGCAACTAATGAAAAACTGTTTTTT
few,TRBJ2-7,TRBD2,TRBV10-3,CAINHSGSEQYF,TGTGCCATCAACCATAGCGGGAGCGAGCAGTACTTC
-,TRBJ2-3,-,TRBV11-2,CASSFAGLPGNTQYF,TGTGCCAGCAGCTTCGCGGGACTGCCGGGGAATACGCAGTATTTT
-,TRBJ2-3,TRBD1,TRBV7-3,CASSLRRTGVTDTQYF,TGTGCCAGCAGCTTACGGCGGACAGGGGTCACAGATACGCAGTATTTT
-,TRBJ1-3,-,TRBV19,CASSWTRIASGNTIYF,TGTGCCAGTAGTTGGACAAGGATTGCCTCTGGAAACACCATATATTTT
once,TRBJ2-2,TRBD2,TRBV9,CASSVGRLAGTGELFF,TGTGCCAGCAGCGTAGGTAGACTAGCGGGAACCGGGGAGCTGTTTTTT
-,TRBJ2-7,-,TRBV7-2,CASSLMHNYEQYF,TGTGCCAGCAGCTTAATGCACAACTACGAGCAGTACTTC
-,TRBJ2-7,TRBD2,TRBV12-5,CASGLTRAGPSYEQYF,TGTGCTAGTGGTTTGACCCGAGCGGGACCCTCCTACGAGCAGTACTTC
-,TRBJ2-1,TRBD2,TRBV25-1,CASSDRIAGAGEQFF,TGTGCCAGCAGTGACCGAATAGCGGGAGCAGGGGAGCAGTTCTTC
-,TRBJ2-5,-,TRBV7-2,CASSPTGLQETQYF,TGTGCCAGCAGCCCGACTGGACTCCAAGAGACCCAGTACTTC
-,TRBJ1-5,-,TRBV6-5,CASRQVNNQPQHF,TGTGCCAGCAGACAGGTGAACAATCAGCCCCAGCATTTT
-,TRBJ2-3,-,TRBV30,CAWSPRGRFPDTQYF,TGTGCCTGGAGTCCTAGGGGCCGCTTTCCAGATACGCAGTATTTT
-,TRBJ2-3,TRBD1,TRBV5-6,CASSDRGPDTQYF,TGTGCCAGCAGCGACAGGGGGCCAGATACGCAGTATTTT
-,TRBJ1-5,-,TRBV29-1,CSAVTGTRNQPQHF,TGCAGCGCGGTCACCGGGACTCGCAATCAGCCCCAGCATTTT
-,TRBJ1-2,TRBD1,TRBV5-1,CASSLEIDRGSGYTF,TGCGCCAGCAGCTTGGAGATTGACAGGGGCTCTGGCTACACCTTC
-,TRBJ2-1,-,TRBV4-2,CASSQADDQAYNEQFF,TGTGCCAGCAGCCAAGCCGACGACCAGGCCTACAATGAGCAGTTCTTC
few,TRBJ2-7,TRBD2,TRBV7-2,CASSSDPSGRAYEQYF,TGTGCCAGCAGCTCGGACCCTAGCGGGAGGGCCTACGAGCAGTACTTC
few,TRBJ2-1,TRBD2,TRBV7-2,CASSLIGSGTGDEQFF,TGTGCCAGCAGCTTAATAGGGAGCGGGACCGGTGATGAGCAGTTCTTC
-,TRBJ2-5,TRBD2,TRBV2,CAIVSGSGETQYF,TGTGCCATTGTTAGCGGGAGCGGGGAGACCCAGTACTTC
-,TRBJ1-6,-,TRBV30,CAWRVGTDNSPLHF,TGTGCCTGGAGGGTTGGGACTGATAATTCACCCCTCCACTTT
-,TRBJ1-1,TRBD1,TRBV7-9,CASSLETGGTEAFF,TGTGCCAGCAGCTTGGAAACAGGGGGCACTGAAGCTTTCTTT
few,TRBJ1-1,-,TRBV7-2,CASSPAERLNTEAFF,TGTGCCAGCAGCCCTGCAGAGAGGCTTAACACTGAAGCTTTCTTT
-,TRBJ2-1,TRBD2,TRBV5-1,CASSLEAGARAYNEQFF,TGCGCCAGCAGCTTGGAGGCGGGAGCTAGGGCTTACAATGAGCAGTTCTTC
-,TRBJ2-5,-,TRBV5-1,CASSLVINREKGGKQYF,TGCGCCAGCAGCTTGGTGATCAACAGGGAGAAAGGCGGCAAGCAGTACTTC
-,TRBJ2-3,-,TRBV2,CASSDRGEGRGTQYF,TGTGCCAGCAGTGATAGGGGGGAGGGCCGTGGTACGCAGTATTTT
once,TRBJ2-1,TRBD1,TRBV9,CASSVTTGTGMNEQFF,TGTGCCAGCAGCGTAACAACCGGGACAGGGATGAATGAGCAGTTCTTC
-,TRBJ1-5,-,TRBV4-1,CASSQSRIDSGGNQPQHF,TGCGCCAGCAGCCAATCCCGTATCGACTCGGGAGGCAATCAGCCCCAGCATTTT
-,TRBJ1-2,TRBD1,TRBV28,CASSSGTEIYGYTF,TGTGCCAGCAGCTCCGGGACAGAGATATATGGCTACACCTTC
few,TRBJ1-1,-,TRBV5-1,CASSLEGPEAFF,TGCGCCAGCAGCTTGGAGGGGCCAGAAGCTTTCTTT
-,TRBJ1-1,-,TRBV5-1,CASSLLGQTEAFF,TGCGCCAGCAGCTTGCTAGGACAGACTGAAGCTTTCTTT
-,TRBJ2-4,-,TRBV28,CASSFGVDIQYF,TGTGCCAGCAGTTTTGGAGTGGACATTCAGTACTTC
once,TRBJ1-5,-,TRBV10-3,CAISDPRGGNQPQHF,TGTGCCATCAGTGACCCCCGGGGAGGCAATCAGCCCCAGCATTTT
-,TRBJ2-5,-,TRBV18,CASSPRQQETQYF,TGTGCCAGCTCACCACGGCAACAAGAGACCCAGTACTTC
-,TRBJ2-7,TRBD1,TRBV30,CAWSGLGQGASYEQYF,TGTGCCTGGAGTGGCCTGGGACAGGGGGCCTCCTACGAGCAGTACTTC
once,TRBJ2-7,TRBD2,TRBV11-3,CASSPGGLSSYEQYF,TGTGCCAGCAGCCCGGGGGGACTAAGCTCCTACGAGCAGTACTTC